What follows are 25 T cell receptor beta chains derived from one specimen sequenced in a study of cytomegalovirus exposure and HLA in healthy donors. The table came from immunoSEQ multiplex PCR; TCRdb's copy has only in-frame clones and leaves some out. In the table there are 200,000 or so clones, approximately 82% of which are singletons. The sequenced sample consisted of PBMCs. The receptors shown here come from a woman aged 25 to 39 in good health and CMV-seropositive.

The chain couples TRBV7-3 to TRBJ1-1; 10 bases match TRBD1. The CDR3 runs to 19 residues. CDR1 is SGHTA, CDR2 FQGTGA, per germline. The V segment lost 4 bases and the J segment 1 base; nucleotides outside the gene matches: 15. The CDR3: CASSSGTGTGVTKNTEAFF. Written as DNA, the CDR3 is TGTGCCAGCAGCTCTGGAACCGGGACAGGGGTGACAAAGAACACTGAAGCTTTCTTT. The variable domain in full, with the rest retrieved from reference TRBV7-3 and TRBJ1-1, is GAGVSQTPSNKVTEKGKYVELRCDPISGHTALYWYRQSLGQGPEFLIYFQGTGAADDSGLPNDRFFAVRPEGSVSTLKIQRTERGDSAVYLCASSSGTGTGVTKNTEAFFGQGTRLTVV.

This rearrangement joins TRBV6-5 to TRBJ1-2, with D possibly being TRBD1 (6 bases). CDR1 MNHEY and CDR2 SVGAGI come from the germline V gene. This CDR3 is 16 amino acids long. Trimming pared 2 bases from V and 0 bases from J, leaving 13 bases between. The CDR3 reads CASSYVGHEANYGYTF. The CDR3 DNA reads TGTGCCAGCAGTTACGTGGGACACGAAGCTAACTATGGCTACACCTTC.

A word on this clone: One junction end disagrees with the germline gene, perhaps due to a read error. The rearrangement joins TRBV30 to TRBJ1-2; 10 bases are shared with TRBD1. The CDR3 length is 12 residues. CDR1 is GTSNPN, CDR2 SVGIG, per germline (reference sequence). CDR3 bases: TGTGCCTGGACGACAGGGGGCTATGGCTACACCTTT. Its translation is CAWTTGGYGYTF. The complete variable domain, with remaining parts taken from reference TRBV30 and TRBJ1-2, reads SQTIHQWPATLVQPVGSPLSLECTVEGTSNPNLYWYRQAAGRGLQLLFYSVGIGQISSEVPQNLSASRPQDRQFILSSKKLLLSDSGFYLCAWTTGGYGYTFGSGTRLTVV.

This chain uses TRBV11-2 with TRBJ1-3, with D uncertain. CDR1 SGHAT and CDR2 FQNNGV come from the germline V gene. This CDR3 region has 14 residues. V was trimmed by 3 bases and J by 6 bases, leaving 12 bases between them. In DNA form, the CDR3 reads TGTGCCAGCAGCTTGACATTCCCCCTAAACACCATATATTTT. Amino acids: CASSLTFPLNTIYF.

This chain links TRBV5-4 with TRBJ1-2; D is unresolved. The V end was cut by 6 bases, the J end by 8 bases, with 20 bases between. This CDR3 comprises 14 residues. Germline values: CDR1 SGHNT, CDR2 YYREEE (reference sequence). The CDR3 spells CASTSTATAGGYTF. In DNA, the CDR3 is TGTGCCAGCACTTCAACGGCCACAGCTGGGGGCTACACCTTC.

The chain recombines TRBV7-8 with TRBJ2-1; D is undetermined. The V end was cut by 4 bases, the J end by 5 bases, with 12 bases between. Germline V CDR1 and CDR2: SGHVS, FQNEAQ. The CDR3 is 14 residues long. The CDR3 sequence: CASSYFGLDNEQFF. The CDR3 nucleotides are TGTGCCAGCAGCTATTTCGGGTTAGACAATGAGCAGTTCTTC.

J is TRBJ2-7 and V is TRBV11-3, with a weak D call TRBD1 (5 bases). Trimming cost V 4 bases and J 0 bases, with 10 bases left between them. CDR1 and CDR2 (germline): SGHNT, YENEEA. The CDR3 is made up of 14 amino acids. The CDR3 loop is CASSSDGHSYEQYF. CDR3 sequence (DNA): TGTGCCAGCAGCTCCGACGGACACTCCTACGAGCAGTACTTC.

This rearrangement joins TRBV11-3 to TRBJ2-3, with 7 positions matching TRBD2. V was clipped by 1 base and J by 1 base; unmatched bases: 5. The length of the CDR3 is 16 residues. Germline CDR1 reads SGHNT; CDR2 reads YENEEA. This chain's CDR3 is CASSLAAGVGTDTQYF. In DNA, the CDR3 is TGTGCCAGCAGCTTAGCCGCGGGAGTCGGCACAGATACGCAGTATTTT.

The chain has TRBV30 and TRBJ2-1; 8 bases are shared with TRBD2. The germline V gene encodes CDR1 GTSNPN and CDR2 SVGIG (reference sequence). The CDR3 runs to 14 residues. Losses at the gene ends were 0 bases for V and 15 bases for J; bases not matched to a gene: 13. CDR3 region: CAWSVRSGTRVMFF. The CDR3 region has the DNA TGTGCCTGGAGTGTACGGAGCGGGACTAGAGTTATGTTCTTC.

V gene TRBV28 combines with J gene TRBJ2-3; TRBD2 matches at 14 bases. The CDR3 is made up of 18 amino acids. J was trimmed by 5 bases and V by 4 bases; bases with no gene match: 11. Germline V gene data show CDR1 as MDHEN and CDR2 as SYDVKM. The CDR3: CASSSGTSGRVLGDTQYF. CDR3 in DNA: TGTGCCAGCAGTTCGGGGACTAGCGGGAGAGTGTTGGGAGATACGCAGTATTTT.

The J gene is TRBJ2-7, the V gene TRBV6-5, with D tentatively TRBD1 (5 bases). CDR3 length: 13 residues. Trimming removed 6 bases at V and 3 bases at J, with 12 bases between. The germline V gene has CDR1 MNHEY and CDR2 SVGAGI. The CDR3 spells CASSPNQGYEQYF. CDR3 DNA: TGTGCCAGCAGCCCGAACCAGGGCTACGAGCAGTACTTC.

As for this clone: Other DNA sequences of this sample code for an identical CDR3. CDR3 in amino acids: CASSERTGNQPQHF. CDR3 in DNA: TGTGCCAGCAGTGAACGGACAGGTAATCAGCCCCAGCATTTT. This chain joins TRBV2 and TRBJ1-5, with TRBD1 matching 7 bases. CDR1 SNHLY and CDR2 FYNNEI come from the germline V gene. V lost 2 bases, J lost 4 bases, and 2 bases stayed unmatched. The CDR3 length is 14 residues.

The V and J genes are TRBV5-1 and TRBJ2-7; D remains ambiguous. CDR1 and CDR2 from the germline V gene are SGHRS and YFSETQ. V dropped 1 base and J dropped 2 bases, with 7 bases sitting between them. The CDR3 runs to 13 residues. In DNA, the CDR3 is TGCGCCAGCAGCTTGTCCGGTCCCTACGAGCAGTACTTC. Translated, it gives CASSLSGPYEQYF.

The chain employs TRBV6-1 and TRBJ2-1; 7 nucleotides align to TRBD1. Germline lookup yields CDR1 MNHNS and CDR2 SASEGT. The CDR3 runs 15 residues. V lost 4 bases and J lost 4; bases outside the gene matches: 7. The CDR3 DNA reads TGTGCCAGCAGTGGACCGGGACAGACTTACAATGAGCAGTTCTTC. Its translation: CASSGPGQTYNEQFF.

The V and J genes are TRBV6-1 and TRBJ1-2, with D maybe TRBD1 (5 bases). The length of the CDR3 is 15 residues. CDR1 is MNHNS and CDR2 is SASEGT in the germline V gene. The ends were cut back, 4 bases at V and 9 bases at J, with 21 bases in the middle. The CDR3 bases are TGTGCCAGCAGTGGGCCTGTCGAGGAGGGGATGCGCTACACCTTC. Its translation is CASSGPVEEGMRYTF.

CDR3 sequence reads: CASSVGQAPQPQHF. The DNA for the CDR3 is TGTGCCAGCAGTGTAGGACAGGCCCCTCAGCCCCAGCATTTT. The rearrangement joins TRBV7-6 to TRBJ1-5; 7 bases are a match to TRBD1. V lost 6 bases, J lost 6 bases, and 8 bases stayed unmatched. From germline, CDR1 is SGHVS and CDR2 FNYEAQ. The CDR3 covers 14 residues.

This chain connects TRBV11-2 to TRBJ2-7, with 8 bases that match TRBD2. In germline, CDR1 is SGHAT, CDR2 FQNNGV. The CDR3 runs to 16 residues. The trim removed 3 bases at V and 2 bases at J, leaving 9 bases unmatched. CDR3 coding DNA: TGTGCCAGCAGCTTTGAGGTAGCGGGAACAACCTACGAGCAGTACTTC. Protein product: CASSFEVAGTTYEQYF.

The genes are TRBV5-4 and TRBJ1-1, with D maybe TRBD1 (6 bases). Looked up from germline, CDR1 is SGHNT and CDR2 is YYREEE (reference sequence). The CDR3 extends over 16 amino acids. Trimming pared 0 bases from V and 1 base from J, leaving 13 bases between. The CDR3 DNA is TGTGCCAGCAGCTTGGGCGGGGGCGGTGGGAACACTGAAGCTTTCTTT. Residues: CASSLGGGGGNTEAFF.

This clone appeared a few times. The chain is built from TRBV6-5 and TRBJ1-2; 8 bases match TRBD1. Germline assignment: CDR1 MNHEY and CDR2 SVGAGI. V gave up 4 bases and J gave up 8 bases; unmatched junction bases: 6. The CDR3 consists of 13 residues. The CDR3 is CASSSGQGKGYTF. For the CDR3, the DNA is TGTGCCAGCAGTTCCGGACAGGGTAAAGGCTACACCTTC.

V is TRBV18 and J is TRBJ1-1; D remains unclear. V dropped 6 bases and J dropped 1 base, with 12 bases sitting between them. Germline-derived CDR1 and CDR2 are KGHSH and LQKENI. This CDR3 has 14 amino acids. The CDR3 sequence: CASSRINGNTEAFF. The CDR3 DNA sequence: TGTGCCAGCTCGCGGATAAACGGGAACACTGAAGCTTTCTTT.

Only one count was recorded for this clone. The genes are TRBV9 and TRBJ2-3, with 11 positions matching TRBD2. The CDR3 spans 14 residues. After removal of 2 bases from V and 5 bases from J, the junction contained 1 base not matched to a gene. Germline assignment: CDR1 SGDLS and CDR2 YYNGEE. DNA for the CDR3: TGTGCCAGCAGCGTTAGCGGGAGGGGAGATACGCAGTATTTT. It translates to CASSVSGRGDTQYF.

This clone was picked up a small number of times. V and J are TRBV5-1 and TRBJ1-1; 7 bases are shared with TRBD1. J lost 3 bases, V lost 3 bases, and 2 bases had no gene match. The germline V gene encodes CDR1 SGHRS and CDR2 YFSETQ. This CDR3 contains 13 residues. CDR3 coding DNA: TGCGCCAGCAGCTGGGACAGATACACTGAAGCTTTCTTT. Residues: CASSWDRYTEAFF. Based on the CDR3 plus reference TRBV5-1 and TRBJ1-1, the full variable domain is KAGVTQTPRYLIKTRGQQVTLSCSPISGHRSVSWYQQTPGQGLQFLFEYFSETQRNKGNFPGRFSGRQFSNSRSEMNVSTLELGDSALYLCASSWDRYTEAFFGQGTRLTVV.

This clone was seen a single time. The DNA of the CDR3 is TGTGCCAGCAGAAACGGGACAGGGATCTACGAGCAGTACTTC. It specifies CASRNGTGIYEQYF. The chain employs TRBV2 and TRBJ2-7; TRBD1 matches 9 bases. The CDR3 spans 14 residues. V was pared by 6 bases and J by 3 bases, with 6 bases of the junction left unmatched. Germline CDR1 reads SNHLY; CDR2 reads FYNNEI.

V usage is TRBV4-1 and J usage is TRBJ2-7, with TRBD2 matching 13 bases. The junction had 1 base not matched to a gene; V was cut back by 2 bases and J by 3 bases. CDR1 and CDR2 from the germline V gene are MGHRA and YSYEKL. The CDR3 has 15 residues. CDR3 protein: CASSQRTSGSYEQYF. The CDR3 DNA reads as TGCGCCAGCAGCCAAAGGACTAGCGGGAGCTACGAGCAGTACTTC.

Written as DNA, the CDR3 is TGTGCCAGCTATGATAGCGCCAAGAGCTCCTACGAGCAGTACTTC. The encoded protein is CASYDSAKSSYEQYF. The rearrangement links TRBV6-6 to TRBJ2-7; D is perhaps TRBD2 (5 bases). Germline CDR1 reads MNHNY; CDR2 reads SVGAGI (reference sequence). The length of the CDR3 is 15 residues. Trimming cost V 8 bases and J 0 bases, with 17 bases left between them.